The T cell receptor beta chain described here comes from a study of shared clonotypes between healthy human individuals. Trimming stripped 5 bases from V and 5 bases from J, with 25 bases between. This CDR3 has 18 amino acids. The germline CDR1 and CDR2 sequences are LNHNV and YYDKDF (reference sequence). Execution of the assay was at deep level. Produced via immunoSEQ multiplex PCR; TCRdb's table is partial and in-frame only. The sample shows roughly 650,000 clones, about 96% of them seen only once. The authors divided CD4+ cells into CD45RA+ naive and CD45RA-negative memory subsets. Study-level results: Only blood samples were collected, and tissue repertoires likely differ.

In the case of this clone: Its cognate antigen is unknown.

The chain couples TRBV15 to TRBJ1-5; D unclear. The sequence was obtained from a woman in her thirties in good health. Specimen: naive CD4+ T cells sorted from blood. The subset is: CD45RA+ positively selected. DNA for the CDR3: TGTGCCACCAGCGGGTCGAGGGTAAGGAGCGATAACGATCAGCCCCAGCATTTT. Its translation: CATSGSRVRSDNDQPQHF.